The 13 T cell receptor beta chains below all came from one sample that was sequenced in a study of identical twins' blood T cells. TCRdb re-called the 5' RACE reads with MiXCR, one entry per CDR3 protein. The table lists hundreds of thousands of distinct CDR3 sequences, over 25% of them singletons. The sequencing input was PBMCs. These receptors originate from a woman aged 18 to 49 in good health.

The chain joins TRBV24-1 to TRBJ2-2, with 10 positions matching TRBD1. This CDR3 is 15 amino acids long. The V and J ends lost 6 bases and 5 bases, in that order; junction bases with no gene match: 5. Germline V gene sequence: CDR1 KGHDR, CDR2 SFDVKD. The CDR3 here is CATSMTGGGTGELFF. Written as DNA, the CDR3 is TGTGCCACCAGTATGACAGGGGGCGGAACCGGGGAGCTGTTTTTT.

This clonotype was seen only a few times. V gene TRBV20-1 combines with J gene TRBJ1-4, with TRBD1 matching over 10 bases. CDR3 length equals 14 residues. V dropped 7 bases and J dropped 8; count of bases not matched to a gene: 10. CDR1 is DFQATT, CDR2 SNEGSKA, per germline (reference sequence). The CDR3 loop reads CSVTTTGGSEKLFF. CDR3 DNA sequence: TGCAGTGTCACCACGACAGGGGGCTCGGAAAAACTGTTTTTT.

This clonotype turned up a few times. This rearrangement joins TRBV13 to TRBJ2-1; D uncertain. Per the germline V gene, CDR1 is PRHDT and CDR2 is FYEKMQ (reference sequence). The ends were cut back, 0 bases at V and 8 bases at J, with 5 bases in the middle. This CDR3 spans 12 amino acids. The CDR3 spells CASSLGPYEQFF. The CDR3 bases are TGTGCCAGCAGCTTAGGCCCATATGAGCAGTTCTTC. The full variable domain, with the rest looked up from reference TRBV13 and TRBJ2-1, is AAGVIQSPRHLIKEKRETATLKCYPIPRHDTVYWYQQGPGQDPQFLISFYEKMQSDKGSIPDRFSAQQFSDYHSELNMSSLELGDSALYFCASSLGPYEQFFGPGTRLTVL.

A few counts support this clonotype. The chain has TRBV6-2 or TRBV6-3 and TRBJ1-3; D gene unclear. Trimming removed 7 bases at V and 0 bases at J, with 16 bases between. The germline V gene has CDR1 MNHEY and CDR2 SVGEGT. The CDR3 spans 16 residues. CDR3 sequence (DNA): TGTGCCAGCACCCCCCTGGACCGGAGCTCTGGAAACACCATATATTTT. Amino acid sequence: CASTPLDRSSGNTIYF.

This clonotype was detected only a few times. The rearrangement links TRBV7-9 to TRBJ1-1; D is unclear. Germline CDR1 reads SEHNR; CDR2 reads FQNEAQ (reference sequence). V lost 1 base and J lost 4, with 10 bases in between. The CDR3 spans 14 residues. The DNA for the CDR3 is TGTGCCAGCAGCTTAGTCGGCGCGGGCACTGAAGCTTTCTTT. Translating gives CASSLVGAGTEAFF.

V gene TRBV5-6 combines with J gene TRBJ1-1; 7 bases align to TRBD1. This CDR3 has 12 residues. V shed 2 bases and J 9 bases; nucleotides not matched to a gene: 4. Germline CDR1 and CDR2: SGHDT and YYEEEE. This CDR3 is CASSFRQGKAFF. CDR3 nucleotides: TGTGCCAGCAGCTTTCGACAGGGCAAAGCTTTCTTT.

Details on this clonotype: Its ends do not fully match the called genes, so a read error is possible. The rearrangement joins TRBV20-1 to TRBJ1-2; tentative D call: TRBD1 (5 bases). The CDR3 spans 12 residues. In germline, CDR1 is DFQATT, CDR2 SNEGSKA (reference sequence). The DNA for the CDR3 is TGCAGTGCTATCCTTCAGGGTGGTGGCTGCACCTTC. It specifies CSAILQGGGCTF.

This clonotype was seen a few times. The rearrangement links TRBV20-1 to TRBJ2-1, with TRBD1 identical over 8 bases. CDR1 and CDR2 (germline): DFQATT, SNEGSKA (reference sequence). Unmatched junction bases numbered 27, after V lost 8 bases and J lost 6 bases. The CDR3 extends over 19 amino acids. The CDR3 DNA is TGCAGTACCAAATACGACAGGGGCTCAGGTAGATCGGGGCTCAATGAGCAGTTCTTC. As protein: CSTKYDRGSGRSGLNEQFF.

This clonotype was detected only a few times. The CDR3 spells CASSQERRGRANYGYTF. The CDR3 DNA sequence: TGTGCCAGCAGCCAAGAAAGGAGAGGCCGAGCTAACTATGGCTACACCTTC. This rearrangement joins TRBV3-1 to TRBJ1-2; the D is unclear. The germline V gene encodes CDR1 LGHDT and CDR2 YNNKEL (reference sequence). V lost 0 bases to trimming and J lost 0 bases, with 14 bases between them. The CDR3 spans 17 residues.

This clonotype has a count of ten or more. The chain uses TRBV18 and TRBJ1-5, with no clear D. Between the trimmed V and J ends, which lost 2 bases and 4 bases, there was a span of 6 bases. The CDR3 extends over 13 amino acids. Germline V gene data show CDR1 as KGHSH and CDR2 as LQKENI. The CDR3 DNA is TGTGCCAGCTCACCAGGGGTGAATCAGCCCCAGCATTTT. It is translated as CASSPGVNQPQHF.

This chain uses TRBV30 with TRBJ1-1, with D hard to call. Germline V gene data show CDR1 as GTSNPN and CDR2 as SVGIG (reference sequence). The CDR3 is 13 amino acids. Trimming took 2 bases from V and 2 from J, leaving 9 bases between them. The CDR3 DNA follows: TGTGCCTGGAGTATACAGAGAAACACTGAAGCTTTCTTT. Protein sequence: CAWSIQRNTEAFF.

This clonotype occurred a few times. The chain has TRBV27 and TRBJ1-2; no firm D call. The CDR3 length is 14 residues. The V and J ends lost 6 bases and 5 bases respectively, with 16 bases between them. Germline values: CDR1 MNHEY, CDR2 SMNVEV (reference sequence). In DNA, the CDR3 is TGTGCCAGCAGGAGGGTAGGGCAGTTATATGGCTACACCTTC. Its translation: CASRRVGQLYGYTF.

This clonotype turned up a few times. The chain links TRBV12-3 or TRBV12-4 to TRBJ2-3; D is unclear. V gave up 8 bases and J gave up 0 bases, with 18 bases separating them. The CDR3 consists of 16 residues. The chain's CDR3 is CASSYNGATSTDTQYF. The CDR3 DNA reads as TGTGCCAGCTCATACAATGGCGCAACTAGCACAGATACGCAGTATTTT.